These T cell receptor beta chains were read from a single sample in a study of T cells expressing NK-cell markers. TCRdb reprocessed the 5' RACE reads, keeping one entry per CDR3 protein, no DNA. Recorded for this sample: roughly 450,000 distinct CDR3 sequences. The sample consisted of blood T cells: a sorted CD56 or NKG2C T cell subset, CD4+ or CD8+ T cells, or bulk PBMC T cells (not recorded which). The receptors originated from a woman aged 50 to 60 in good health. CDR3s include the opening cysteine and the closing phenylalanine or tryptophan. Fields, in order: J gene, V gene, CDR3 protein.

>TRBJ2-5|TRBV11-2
CASSPGTSGKETQYF
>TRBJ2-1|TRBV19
CASTAGLADYSSYNEQFF
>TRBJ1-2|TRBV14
CASSQVNGAFGYTF
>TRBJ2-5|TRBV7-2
CASSLWGSEGETQYF
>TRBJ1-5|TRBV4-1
CASSFDSSNQPQHF
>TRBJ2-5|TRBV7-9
CASSLPQVSWETQYF
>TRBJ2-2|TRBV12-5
CASGYDTGELFF
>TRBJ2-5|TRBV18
CASSQGPEGTQYF
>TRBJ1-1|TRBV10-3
CAISESLGAKNTEAFF
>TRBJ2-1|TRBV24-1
CATSPRARGTYNEQFF
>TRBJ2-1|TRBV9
CASSVGTSGRRLYNEQFF
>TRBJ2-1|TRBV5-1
CASSRGTSGRGNEQFF
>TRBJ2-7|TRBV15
CATSRVTEPYEQYF
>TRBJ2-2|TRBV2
CARGKGGRNTGELFF
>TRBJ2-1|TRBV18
CASFGSGPGSVDNEQFF
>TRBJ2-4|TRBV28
CASSPSVLAKNIQYF
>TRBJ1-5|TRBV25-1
CASSASEGIDSNQPQHF
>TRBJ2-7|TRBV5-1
CASSLKASGVEQYF
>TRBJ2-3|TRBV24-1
CATSALPRGTQYF
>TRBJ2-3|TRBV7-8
CASSLALGVRPDTQYF
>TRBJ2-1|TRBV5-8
CASSFRGESYNEQFF
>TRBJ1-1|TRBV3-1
CASSYGQAMNTEAFF
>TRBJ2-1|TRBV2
CASSEEGLAPHEQFF
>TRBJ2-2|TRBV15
CATSRVRQKVTGELFF
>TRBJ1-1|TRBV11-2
CVTGRSGTEAFF
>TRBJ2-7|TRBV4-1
CASSQVGRGTPPYEQYF
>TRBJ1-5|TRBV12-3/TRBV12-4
CASRAPTGGNYQPQHF
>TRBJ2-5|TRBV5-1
CASSLGAAETQYF
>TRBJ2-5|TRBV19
CASSNPNSGMEAQYF
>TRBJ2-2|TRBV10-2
CASSDLLWGDPSTGELFF
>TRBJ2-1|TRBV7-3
CASSLLNDNEQFF
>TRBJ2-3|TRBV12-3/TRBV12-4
CASSPFTSGVSTDTQYF
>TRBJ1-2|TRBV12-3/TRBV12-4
CASSAAGASSYGYTF
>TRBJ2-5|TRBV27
CASSSPGRGETQYF
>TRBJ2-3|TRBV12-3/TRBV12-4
CASSLARQGYTDTQYF
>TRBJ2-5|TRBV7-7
CASSLAGTGKETQYF
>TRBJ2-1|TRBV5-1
CASAVGGSYNEQFF
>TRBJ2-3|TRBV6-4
CASSRTSSLITDTQYF
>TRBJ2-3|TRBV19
CASSIAGGGADTQYF
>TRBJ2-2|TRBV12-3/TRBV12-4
CASIREGFPGELFF
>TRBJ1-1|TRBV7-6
CASSARGHDTEAFF
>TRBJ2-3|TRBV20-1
CSAFVSSVTQYF
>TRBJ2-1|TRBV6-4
CASSSSGTGREQFF
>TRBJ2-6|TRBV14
CASSQVGWGLTF
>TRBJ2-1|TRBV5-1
CASSLGTGHPYNEQFF
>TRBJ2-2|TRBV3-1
CASSRVPFTGELFF
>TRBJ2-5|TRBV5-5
CASSLRGGPSGRLETQYF
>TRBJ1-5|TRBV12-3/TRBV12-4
CASSLAGRGQPQHF
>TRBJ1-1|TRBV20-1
CSARVNTLNTEAFF
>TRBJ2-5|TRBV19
CASSEGRKKETQYF
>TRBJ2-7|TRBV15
CATSPRGGSYEQYF
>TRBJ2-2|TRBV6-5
CASSYSRTLAGELFF
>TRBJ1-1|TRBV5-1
CASGLQGGTAEAFF
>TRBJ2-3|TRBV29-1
CSVTPGTDTQYF
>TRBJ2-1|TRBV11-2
CASSLQGTIEQFF